The rows below give T cell receptor beta chains drawn from one sample of a study of shared clonotypes between healthy human individuals. The repertoire was sequenced with immunoSEQ multiplex PCR; TCRdb's copy has only in-frame clones and lacks some. Altogether roughly 500,000 clones are present, 78% being singletons, with the ten largest covering more than 10%. The specimen sequenced was PBMCs. The receptors derive from a woman aged 40 to 49 in good health. Some clones in this sample may be carry-over from other donors' samples. Each CDR3 is given with its conserved first and last residue. The order of the fields is clone size, V gene, J gene, D gene, CDR3 protein, CDR3 DNA. The D gene is left open where the match is weak. Where a row states a size, it is once, few, many or the class of an expanded clone; other rows omit it.

abundance: once
v_gene: TRBV6-1
j_gene: TRBJ2-7
d_gene: TRBD2
CDR3aa: CASSEARDLAGPEGVLF
CDR3nt: TGTGCCAGCAGTGAAGCAAGGGACTTAGCGGGACCGGAAGGGGTCCTTTTC

abundance: NA
v_gene: TRBV7-6
j_gene: TRBJ2-7
d_gene: TRBD2
CDR3aa: CASSPGLAGTYEQYF
CDR3nt: TGTGCCAGCAGCCCAGGACTAGCGGGGACCTACGAGCAGTACTTC

abundance: many
v_gene: TRBV4-2
j_gene: TRBJ2-1
d_gene: TRBD2
CDR3aa: CASSQLLGEGREQFF
CDR3nt: TGTGCCAGCAGCCAATTACTGGGGGAGGGCAGGGAGCAGTTCTTC

abundance: NA
v_gene: TRBV9
j_gene: TRBJ2-3
d_gene: TRBD1
CDR3aa: CASTIGGRADTQYF
CDR3nt: TGTGCCAGCACCATAGGGGGCCGGGCAGATACGCAGTATTTT

abundance: few
v_gene: TRBV6-1
j_gene: TRBJ2-2
d_gene: TRBD1
CDR3aa: CASSEGTGDTGELFF
CDR3nt: TGTGCCAGCAGTGAAGGGACAGGGGACACCGGGGAGCTGTTTTTT

abundance: once
v_gene: TRBV2
j_gene: TRBJ1-3
d_gene: NA
CDR3aa: CAITPRAGTSGNTIYF
CDR3nt: TGTGCCATCACGCCGAGGGCAGGGACCTCTGGAAACACCATATATTTT

abundance: many
v_gene: TRBV7-8
j_gene: TRBJ2-1
d_gene: NA
CDR3aa: CASSPPARDEQFF
CDR3nt: TGTGCCAGCAGCCCCCCTGCTCGGGATGAGCAGTTCTTC

abundance: NA
v_gene: TRBV18
j_gene: TRBJ2-3
d_gene: TRBD2
CDR3aa: CASSPLAGEWYF
CDR3nt: TGTGCCAGCTCACCACTAGCGGGAGAGTGGTATTTT

abundance: NA
v_gene: TRBV5-8
j_gene: TRBJ2-2
d_gene: TRBD1
CDR3aa: CASSFLGTGENTGELFF
CDR3nt: TGTGCCAGCAGCTTTCTAGGGACAGGGGAGAACACCGGGGAGCTGTTTTTT

abundance: NA
v_gene: TRBV6-7
j_gene: TRBJ2-5
d_gene: NA
CDR3aa: CASILRQEETQYF
CDR3nt: TGTGCCAGCATCCTAAGACAGGAAGAGACCCAGTACTTC

abundance: once
v_gene: TRBV7-2
j_gene: TRBJ2-7
d_gene: TRBD2
CDR3aa: CASSLPLAGFRYEQYF
CDR3nt: TGTGCCAGCAGCTTACCCCTAGCGGGATTTCGCTACGAGCAGTACTTC

abundance: NA
v_gene: TRBV9
j_gene: TRBJ1-3
d_gene: TRBD1
CDR3aa: CASSPRDRGTYTIYF
CDR3nt: TGTGCCAGCAGCCCCCGGGACAGGGGGACTTACACCATATATTTT

abundance: NA
v_gene: TRBV27
j_gene: TRBJ1-1
d_gene: NA
CDR3aa: CASSSFPGLDTEAFF
CDR3nt: TGTGCCAGCAGTTCGTTTCCCGGATTGGACACTGAAGCTTTCTTT

abundance: NA
v_gene: TRBV7-6
j_gene: TRBJ2-6
d_gene: NA
CDR3aa: CASSKRGISQSRANVLTF
CDR3nt: TGTGCCAGCAGCAAGCGCGGTATCTCACAAAGTCGGGCCAACGTCCTGACTTTC

abundance: NA
v_gene: TRBV7-9
j_gene: TRBJ2-7
d_gene: NA
CDR3aa: CASSSSRLASYEQYF
CDR3nt: TGTGCCAGCAGCTCCTCGCGGCTAGCCTCCTACGAGCAGTACTTC

abundance: NA
v_gene: TRBV30
j_gene: TRBJ2-7
d_gene: TRBD2
CDR3aa: CAWSRGLAGVGYEQYF
CDR3nt: TGTGCCTGGAGTAGGGGACTAGCGGGAGTTGGCTACGAGCAGTACTTC

abundance: few
v_gene: TRBV28
j_gene: TRBJ2-7
d_gene: NA
CDR3aa: CASSFRRYEQYF
CDR3nt: TGTGCCAGCAGTTTTCGTCGCTACGAGCAGTACTTC

abundance: NA
v_gene: TRBV5-1
j_gene: TRBJ2-2
d_gene: NA
CDR3aa: CASSDRLGANTGELFF
CDR3nt: TGCGCCAGCAGCGATAGACTCGGGGCGAACACCGGGGAGCTGTTTTTT

abundance: many
v_gene: TRBV19
j_gene: TRBJ1-1
d_gene: NA
CDR3aa: CASSILGLNTEAFF
CDR3nt: TGTGCCAGTAGTATACTAGGGCTGAACACTGAAGCTTTCTTT

abundance: NA
v_gene: TRBV5-8
j_gene: TRBJ1-4
d_gene: TRBD1
CDR3aa: CASSLIRGDEKLFF
CDR3nt: TGTGCCAGCAGCTTGATCAGGGGGGATGAAAAACTGTTTTTT

abundance: NA
v_gene: TRBV9
j_gene: TRBJ2-3
d_gene: NA
CDR3aa: CASSVGPLGGTDTQYF
CDR3nt: TGTGCCAGCAGCGTAGGCCCGCTTGGGGGCACAGATACGCAGTATTTT

abundance: NA
v_gene: TRBV29-1
j_gene: TRBJ2-1
d_gene: TRBD2
CDR3aa: CSVALLAGGYNEQFF
CDR3nt: TGCAGCGTTGCCCTCCTAGCGGGAGGCTACAATGAGCAGTTCTTC

abundance: NA
v_gene: TRBV2
j_gene: TRBJ2-2
d_gene: TRBD1
CDR3aa: CASSRDRNTGELFF
CDR3nt: TGTGCCAGCAGTAGGGACAGGAACACCGGGGAGCTGTTTTTT

abundance: NA
v_gene: TRBV6-1
j_gene: TRBJ2-3
d_gene: TRBD2
CDR3aa: CASSEIAASGRATDTQYF
CDR3nt: TGTGCCAGCAGTGAGATCGCCGCGAGCGGGAGGGCCACAGATACGCAGTATTTT

abundance: NA
v_gene: TRBV11-2
j_gene: TRBJ2-1
d_gene: TRBD1
CDR3aa: CASSYTPGQNYNEQFF
CDR3nt: TGTGCCAGCAGCTACACGCCGGGACAGAACTACAATGAGCAGTTCTTC

abundance: NA
v_gene: TRBV18
j_gene: TRBJ1-1
d_gene: NA
CDR3aa: CASSPSAIAEAFF
CDR3nt: TGTGCCAGCTCACCATCGGCTATCGCTGAAGCTTTCTTT

abundance: few
v_gene: TRBV11-2
j_gene: TRBJ2-2
d_gene: NA
CDR3aa: CASSSRDSLTGELFF
CDR3nt: TGTGCCAGCAGCTCGCGGGACAGCTTGACCGGGGAGCTGTTTTTT

abundance: NA
v_gene: TRBV30
j_gene: TRBJ2-5
d_gene: NA
CDR3aa: CAWSGAWETQYF
CDR3nt: TGTGCCTGGTCGGGGGCTTGGGAGACCCAGTACTTC